This TCR beta chain was obtained from a study of cytomegalovirus exposure and HLA in healthy donors. CDR1 and CDR2 from the germline V gene are MRHNA and SNTAGT. The junction had 7 bases not matched to a gene; V was cut back by 5 bases and J by 4 bases. This CDR3 region has 15 residues. Whole-study results and caveats: Compared with the roughly 700-donor mean, an Asian-associated ancestry cluster reportedly had fewer N-insertions, according to a later analysis. Association of a missense DCLRE1C variant with TCR beta V- and J-gene trimming was reported in a later analysis. Productive status was seen about 87% or about 30% of the time for most TCR beta V segments in an earlier analysis.

The study ran its PCR with 60 Vbeta and 13 Jbeta primers. The method was immunoSEQ multiplex PCR; TCRdb's version includes in-frame clones alone and lacks a portion of them. The top ten hold less than 3% of the sample, which has roughly 220,000 clones, 82% seen once. To note about this clone: The antigen is not known.

The sequenced material came from PBMCs. V and J are TRBV6-4 and TRBJ2-2; 7 positions match TRBD1. This sequence originates from a woman aged 40 to 49 in good health and CMV-seronegative. The CDR3 bases are TGTGCCAGCAGTTACCGGGACAGAGGCACCGGGGAGCTGTTTTTT. Translating gives CASSYRDRGTGELFF.